This is a list of T cell receptor beta chains from one sample in a study of blood T cell repertoires in COVID-19. Profiled with immunoSEQ multiplex PCR; TCRdb holds only in-frame clones, not every one. This sample yields some 200,000 clones, of which around nine tenths are seen a single time; just under 0.9% belongs to the top ten. Input material: peripheral blood. The receptors stem from a young woman who had recovered from COVID-19. Each CDR3 is given with its conserved first and last residue. A D gene is named only where the DNA matches it firmly.

TRBV27,TRBD1,TRBJ1-1,TGTGCCAGCAGTTTCGGGACAGGAGTTAACACTGAAGCTTTCTTT,CASSFGTGVNTEAFF
TRBV2,.,TRBJ2-1,TGTGCCACCGACTCCCGTGAAGACAATGAGCAGTTCTTC,CATDSREDNEQFF
TRBV6-2/TRBV6-3,.,TRBJ1-5,TGTGCCAGCAGTTACGGGGAGCGTCAGCCCCAGCATTTT,CASSYGERQPQHF
TRBV7-9,TRBD1,TRBJ2-1,TGTGCCAGCAGCCGGGACAGGGGAACCTACAATGAGCAGTTCTTC,CASSRDRGTYNEQFF
TRBV19,TRBD1,TRBJ1-1,TGTGCCAGTAGTAGACAGGGGATAGGTCGAACTGAAGCTTTCTTT,CASSRQGIGRTEAFF
TRBV5-1,.,TRBJ1-1,TGCGCCAGCAGCTTCCGGGGGGCCACTGACACTGAAGCTTTCTTT,CASSFRGATDTEAFF
TRBV4-1,.,TRBJ2-2,TGCGCCAGCAGCCAAGAACCCCACTCCCCCCGGGAGCTGTTTTTT,CASSQEPHSPRELFF
TRBV5-1,.,TRBJ2-7,TGCGCCAGCAGGGGAGCCTACGAGCAGTACTTC,CASRGAYEQYF
TRBV11-2,TRBD1,TRBJ2-4,TGTGCCAGCAGGACGCTTAGGACAGGAGAAAACATTCAGTACTTC,CASRTLRTGENIQYF
TRBV2,.,TRBJ2-3,TGTGCCAGCAGTCGAGAGCGGCTGAGCACAGATACGCAGTATTTT,CASSRERLSTDTQYF
TRBV18,TRBD1,TRBJ1-1,TGTGCCAGCTCAGAGGGACAGGGGAACACTGAAGCTTTCTTT,CASSEGQGNTEAFF